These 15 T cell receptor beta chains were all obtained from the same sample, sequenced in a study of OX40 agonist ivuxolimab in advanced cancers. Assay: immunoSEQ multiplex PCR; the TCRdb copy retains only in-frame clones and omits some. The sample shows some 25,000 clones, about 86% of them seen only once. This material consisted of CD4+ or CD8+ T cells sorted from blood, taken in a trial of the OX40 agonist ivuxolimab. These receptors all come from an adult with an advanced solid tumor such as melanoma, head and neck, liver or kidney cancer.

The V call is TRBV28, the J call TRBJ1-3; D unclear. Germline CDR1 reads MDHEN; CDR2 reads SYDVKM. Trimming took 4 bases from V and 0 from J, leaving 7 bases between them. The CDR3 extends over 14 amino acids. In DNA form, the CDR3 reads TGTGCCAGCAGTTGGGGAAACTCTGGAAACACCATATATTTT. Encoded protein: CASSWGNSGNTIYF.

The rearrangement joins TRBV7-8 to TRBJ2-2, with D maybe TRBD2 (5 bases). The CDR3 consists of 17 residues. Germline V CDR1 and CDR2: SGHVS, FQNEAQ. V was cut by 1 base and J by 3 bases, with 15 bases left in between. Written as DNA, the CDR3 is TGTGCCAGCAGCTTAGTCGATCGGGGTGTTTACACCGGGGAGCTGTTTTTT. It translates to CASSLVDRGVYTGELFF.

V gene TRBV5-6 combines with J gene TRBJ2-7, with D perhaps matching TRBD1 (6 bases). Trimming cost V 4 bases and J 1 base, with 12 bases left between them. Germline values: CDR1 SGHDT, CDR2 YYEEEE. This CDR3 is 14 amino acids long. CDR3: CASSPDRQSYEQYF. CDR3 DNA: TGTGCCAGCAGCCCCGACAGGCAATCCTACGAGCAGTACTTC.

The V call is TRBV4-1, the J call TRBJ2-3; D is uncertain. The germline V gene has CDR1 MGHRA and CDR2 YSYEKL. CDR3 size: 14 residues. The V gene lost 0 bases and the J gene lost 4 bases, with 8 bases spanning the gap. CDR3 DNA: TGCGCCAGCAGCCAAGATACCGCATCAGATACGCAGTATTTT. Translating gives CASSQDTASDTQYF.

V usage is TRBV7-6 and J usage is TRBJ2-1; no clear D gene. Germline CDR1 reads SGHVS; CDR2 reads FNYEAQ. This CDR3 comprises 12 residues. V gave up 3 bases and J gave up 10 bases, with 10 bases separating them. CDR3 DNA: TGTGCCAGCAGCTTCGGCGGTCCCGAGCAGTTCTTC. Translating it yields CASSFGGPEQFF.

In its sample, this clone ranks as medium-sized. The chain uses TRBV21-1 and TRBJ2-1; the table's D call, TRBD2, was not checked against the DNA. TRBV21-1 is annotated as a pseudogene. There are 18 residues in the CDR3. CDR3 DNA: TGTGCCAGCAGCAAAGTTTCCGCTCACTCTAGCTCCTACAATGAGCAGTTCTTC. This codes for CASSKVSAHSSSYNEQFF.

CDR3 amino acids: CASSITGGRASNQPQHF. The CDR3 nucleotides are TGTGCCAGCAGCATCACAGGGGGCAGGGCAAGTAATCAGCCCCAGCATTTT. V usage is TRBV21-1 and J usage is TRBJ1-5; whether TRBD1, the table's D call, matches the DNA was not checked. TRBV21-1 is a pseudogene locus. The length of the CDR3 is 17 residues.

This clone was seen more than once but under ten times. This CDR3 reads CASSEFATGEAFF. The CDR3 nucleotides are TGTGCCAGCAGCGAATTCGCTACTGGAGAAGCTTTCTTT. The gene calls are TRBV9 and TRBJ1-1; D uncertain. V dropped 3 bases and J dropped 8 bases, with 14 bases sitting between them. Germline values: CDR1 SGDLS, CDR2 YYNGEE. The length of the CDR3 is 13 residues.

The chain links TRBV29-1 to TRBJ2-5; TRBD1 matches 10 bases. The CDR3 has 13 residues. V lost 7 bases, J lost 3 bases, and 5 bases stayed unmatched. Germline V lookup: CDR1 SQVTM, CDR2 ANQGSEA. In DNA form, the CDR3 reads TGCAGCGCAGAGACAGGGGGCGAAGAGACCCAGTACTTC. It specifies CSAETGGEETQYF.

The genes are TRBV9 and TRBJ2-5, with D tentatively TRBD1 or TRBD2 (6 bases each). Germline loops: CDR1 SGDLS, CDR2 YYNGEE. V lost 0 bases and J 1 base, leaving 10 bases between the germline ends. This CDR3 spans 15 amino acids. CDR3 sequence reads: CASSVGRGIQETQYF. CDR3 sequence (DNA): TGTGCCAGCAGCGTAGGGAGGGGGATCCAAGAGACCCAGTACTTC.

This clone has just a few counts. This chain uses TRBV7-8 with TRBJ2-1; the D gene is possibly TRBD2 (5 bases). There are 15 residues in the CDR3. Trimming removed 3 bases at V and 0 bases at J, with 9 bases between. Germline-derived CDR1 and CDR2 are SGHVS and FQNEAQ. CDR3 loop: CASSFHGNSYNEQFF. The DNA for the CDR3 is TGTGCCAGCAGCTTTCACGGGAACTCCTACAATGAGCAGTTCTTC.

In DNA, the CDR3 is TGTGCCAGCAGTTACTCAGCCGGCTCCTACGAGCAGTACTTC. It codes for CASSYSAGSYEQYF. The rearrangement uses TRBV6-5 and TRBJ2-7; D is unresolved. CDR3 length equals 14 residues. The germline gives CDR1 MNHEY, CDR2 SVGAGI. V lost 0 bases to trimming and J lost 0 bases, with 6 bases between them.

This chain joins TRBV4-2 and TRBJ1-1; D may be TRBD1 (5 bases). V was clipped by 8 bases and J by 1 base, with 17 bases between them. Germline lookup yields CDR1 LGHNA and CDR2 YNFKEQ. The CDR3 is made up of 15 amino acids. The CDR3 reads CASGHEGQSNTEAFF. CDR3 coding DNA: TGTGCCAGCGGACATGAGGGGCAGTCGAACACTGAAGCTTTCTTT.

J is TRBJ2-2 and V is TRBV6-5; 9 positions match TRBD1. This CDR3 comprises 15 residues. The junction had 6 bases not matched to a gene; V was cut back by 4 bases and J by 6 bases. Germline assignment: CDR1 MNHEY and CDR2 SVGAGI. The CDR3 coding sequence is TGTGCCAGCAGTTCCGGACAGGGGCTCGCCGGGGAGCTGTTTTTT. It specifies CASSSGQGLAGELFF.

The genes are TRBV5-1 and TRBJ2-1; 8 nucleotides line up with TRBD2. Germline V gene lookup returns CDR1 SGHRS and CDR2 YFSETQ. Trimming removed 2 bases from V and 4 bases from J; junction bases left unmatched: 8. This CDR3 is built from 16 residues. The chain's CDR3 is CASSFSEREIYNEQFF. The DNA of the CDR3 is TGCGCCAGCAGCTTTTCAGAGCGGGAGATTTACAATGAGCAGTTCTTC. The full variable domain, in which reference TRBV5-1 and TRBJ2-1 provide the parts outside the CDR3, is KAGVTQTPRYLIKTRGQQVTLSCSPISGHRSVSWYQQTPGQGLQFLFEYFSETQRNKGNFPGRFSGRQFSNSRSEMNVSTLELGDSALYLCASSFSEREIYNEQFFGPGTRLTVL.